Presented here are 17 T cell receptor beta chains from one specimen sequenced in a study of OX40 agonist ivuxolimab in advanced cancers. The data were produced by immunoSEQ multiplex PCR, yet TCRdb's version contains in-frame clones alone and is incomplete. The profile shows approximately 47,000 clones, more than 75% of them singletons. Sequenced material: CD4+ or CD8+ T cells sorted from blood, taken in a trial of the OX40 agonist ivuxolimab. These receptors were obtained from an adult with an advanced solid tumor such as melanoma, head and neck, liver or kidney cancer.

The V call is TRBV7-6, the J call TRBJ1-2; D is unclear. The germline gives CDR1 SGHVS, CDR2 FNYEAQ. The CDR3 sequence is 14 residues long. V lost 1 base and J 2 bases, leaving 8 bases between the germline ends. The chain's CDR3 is CASSLGVENYGYTF. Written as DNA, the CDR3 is TGTGCCAGCAGCTTAGGAGTAGAGAACTATGGCTACACCTTC.

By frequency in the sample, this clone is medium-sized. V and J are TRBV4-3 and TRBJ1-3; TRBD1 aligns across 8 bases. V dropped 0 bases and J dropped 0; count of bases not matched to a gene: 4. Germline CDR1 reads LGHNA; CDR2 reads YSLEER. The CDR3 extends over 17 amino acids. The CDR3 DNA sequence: TGCGCCAGCAGCCAAGATTGGGACAGGAACTCTGGAAACACCATATATTTT. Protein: CASSQDWDRNSGNTIYF.

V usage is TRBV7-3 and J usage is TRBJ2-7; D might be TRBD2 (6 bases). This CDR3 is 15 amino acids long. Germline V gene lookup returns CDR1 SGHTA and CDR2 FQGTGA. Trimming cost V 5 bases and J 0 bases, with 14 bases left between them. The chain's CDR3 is CASSATGGYSYEQYF. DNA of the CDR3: TGTGCCAGCAGCGCAACCGGGGGTTACTCCTACGAGCAGTACTTC. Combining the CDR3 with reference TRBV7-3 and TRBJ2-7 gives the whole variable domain GAGVSQTPSNKVTEKGKYVELRCDPISGHTALYWYRQSLGQGPEFLIYFQGTGAADDSGLPNDRFFAVRPEGSVSTLKIQRTERGDSAVYLCASSATGGYSYEQYFGPGTRLTVT.

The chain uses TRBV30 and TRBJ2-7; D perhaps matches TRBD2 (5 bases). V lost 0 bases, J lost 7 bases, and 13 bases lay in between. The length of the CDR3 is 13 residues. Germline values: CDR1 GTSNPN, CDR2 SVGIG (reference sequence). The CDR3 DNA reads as TGTGCCTGGAGTGTCGGATCCCCGGGGGAGCAGTACTTC. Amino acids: CAWSVGSPGEQYF. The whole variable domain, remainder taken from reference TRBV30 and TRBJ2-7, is SQTIHQWPATLVQPVGSPLSLECTVEGTSNPNLYWYRQAAGRGLQLLFYSVGIGQISSEVPQNLSASRPQDRQFILSSKKLLLSDSGFYLCAWSVGSPGEQYFGPGTRLTVT.

In DNA form, the CDR3 reads TGTGCCAGCAGCTTCATTAGTGGAAACCTTTACGAGCAGTACTTC. Translation gives CASSFISGNLYEQYF. The chain is built from TRBV7-8 and TRBJ2-7, with D uncertain. Trimming cost V 3 bases and J 4 bases, with 16 bases left between them. Germline assignment: CDR1 SGHVS and CDR2 FQNEAQ. The CDR3 totals 15 residues. The full variable domain, its missing parts supplied by reference TRBV7-8 and TRBJ2-7, is GAGVSQSPRYKVAKRGQDVALRCDPISGHVSLFWYQQALGQGPEFLTYFQNEAQLDKSGLPSDRFFAERPEGSVSTLKIQRTQQEDSAVYLCASSFISGNLYEQYFGPGTRLTVT.

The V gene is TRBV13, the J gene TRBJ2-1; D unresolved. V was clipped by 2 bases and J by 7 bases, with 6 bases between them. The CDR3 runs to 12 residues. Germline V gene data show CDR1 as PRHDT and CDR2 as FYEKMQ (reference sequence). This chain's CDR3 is CASSLSENEQFF. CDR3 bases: TGTGCCAGCAGCTTAAGCGAGAATGAGCAGTTCTTC. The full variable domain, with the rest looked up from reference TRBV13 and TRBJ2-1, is AAGVIQSPRHLIKEKRETATLKCYPIPRHDTVYWYQQGPGQDPQFLISFYEKMQSDKGSIPDRFSAQQFSDYHSELNMSSLELGDSALYFCASSLSENEQFFGPGTRLTVL.

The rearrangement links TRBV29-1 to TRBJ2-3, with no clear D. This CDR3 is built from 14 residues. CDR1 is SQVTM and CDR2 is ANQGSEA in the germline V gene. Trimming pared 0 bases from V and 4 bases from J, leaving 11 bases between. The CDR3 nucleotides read TGCAGCGTTGAAGAAGGTGAGGTAGCAGATACGCAGTATTTT. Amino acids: CSVEEGEVADTQYF.

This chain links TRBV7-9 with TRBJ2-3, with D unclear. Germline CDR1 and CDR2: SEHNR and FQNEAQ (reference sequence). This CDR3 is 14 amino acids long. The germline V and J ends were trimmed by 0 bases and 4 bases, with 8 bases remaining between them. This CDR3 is CASSLAWQADTQYF. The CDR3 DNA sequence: TGTGCCAGCAGCTTAGCTTGGCAGGCAGATACGCAGTATTTT.

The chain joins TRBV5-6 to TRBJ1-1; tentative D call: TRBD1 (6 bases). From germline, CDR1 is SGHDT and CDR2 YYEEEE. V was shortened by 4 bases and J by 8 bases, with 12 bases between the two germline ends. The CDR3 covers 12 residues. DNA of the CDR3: TGTGCCAGCAGCCTACGGGGGGCGGAAGCTTTCTTT. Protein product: CASSLRGAEAFF.

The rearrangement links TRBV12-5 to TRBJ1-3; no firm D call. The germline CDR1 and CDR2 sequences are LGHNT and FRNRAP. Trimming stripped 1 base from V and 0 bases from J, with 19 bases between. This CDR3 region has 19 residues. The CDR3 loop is CASGLANLGWRLSGNTIYF. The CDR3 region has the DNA TGTGCTAGTGGTTTGGCCAATTTAGGCTGGCGTCTCTCTGGAAACACCATATATTTT.

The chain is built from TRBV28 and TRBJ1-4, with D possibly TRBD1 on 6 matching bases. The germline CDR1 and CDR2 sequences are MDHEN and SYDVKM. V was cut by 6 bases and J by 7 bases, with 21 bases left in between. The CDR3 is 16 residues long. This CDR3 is CASRSRLAIQGEKLFF. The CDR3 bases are TGTGCCAGCAGAAGCCGATTAGCAATACAGGGTGAAAAACTGTTTTTT. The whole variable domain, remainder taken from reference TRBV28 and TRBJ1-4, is DVKVTQSSRYLVKRTGEKVFLECVQDMDHENMFWYRQDPGLGLRLIYFSYDVKMKEKGDIPEGYSVSREKKERFSLILESASTNQTSMYLCASRSRLAIQGEKLFFGSGTQLSVL.

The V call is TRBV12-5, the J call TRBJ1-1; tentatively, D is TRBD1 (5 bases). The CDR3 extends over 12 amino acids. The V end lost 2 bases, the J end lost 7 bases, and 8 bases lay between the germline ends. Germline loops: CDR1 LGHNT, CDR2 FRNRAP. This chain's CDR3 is CASGLLGREAFF. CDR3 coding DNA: TGTGCTAGTGGTTTGTTGGGACGTGAAGCTTTCTTT.

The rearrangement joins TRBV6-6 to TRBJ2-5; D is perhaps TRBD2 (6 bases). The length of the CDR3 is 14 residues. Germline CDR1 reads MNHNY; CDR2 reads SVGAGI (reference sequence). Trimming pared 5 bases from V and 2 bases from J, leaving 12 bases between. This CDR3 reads CASSPGRGQETQYF. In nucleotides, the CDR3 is TGTGCCAGCAGTCCTGGGCGGGGTCAAGAGACCCAGTACTTC.

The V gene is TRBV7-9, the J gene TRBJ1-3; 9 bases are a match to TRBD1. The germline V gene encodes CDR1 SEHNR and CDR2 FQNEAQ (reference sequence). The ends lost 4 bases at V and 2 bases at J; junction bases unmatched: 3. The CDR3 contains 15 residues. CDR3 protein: CASSSQGAAGNTIYF. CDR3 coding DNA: TGTGCCAGCAGCTCACAGGGGGCCGCTGGAAACACCATATATTTT.

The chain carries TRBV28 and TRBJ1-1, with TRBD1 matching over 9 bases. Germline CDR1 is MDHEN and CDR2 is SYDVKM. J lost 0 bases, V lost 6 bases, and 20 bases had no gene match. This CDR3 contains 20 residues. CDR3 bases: TGTGCCAGCAGACTAACCGAAACTTACAGGGGGCGCGCTATGAACACTGAAGCTTTCTTT. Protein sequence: CASRLTETYRGRAMNTEAFF.

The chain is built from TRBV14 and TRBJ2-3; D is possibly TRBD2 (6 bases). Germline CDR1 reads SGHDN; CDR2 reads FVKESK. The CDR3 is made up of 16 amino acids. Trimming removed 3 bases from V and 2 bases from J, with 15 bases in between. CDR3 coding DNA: TGTGCCAGCAGCCACGAGAGCCGGGGGAACACAGATACGCAGTATTTT. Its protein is CASSHESRGNTDTQYF.

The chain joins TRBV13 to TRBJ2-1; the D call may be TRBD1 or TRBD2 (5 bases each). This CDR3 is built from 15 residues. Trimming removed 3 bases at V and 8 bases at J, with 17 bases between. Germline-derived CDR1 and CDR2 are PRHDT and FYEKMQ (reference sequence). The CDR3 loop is CASSFRDRGMDEQFF. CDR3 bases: TGTGCCAGCAGCTTCCGGGACCGAGGGATGGATGAGCAGTTCTTC.